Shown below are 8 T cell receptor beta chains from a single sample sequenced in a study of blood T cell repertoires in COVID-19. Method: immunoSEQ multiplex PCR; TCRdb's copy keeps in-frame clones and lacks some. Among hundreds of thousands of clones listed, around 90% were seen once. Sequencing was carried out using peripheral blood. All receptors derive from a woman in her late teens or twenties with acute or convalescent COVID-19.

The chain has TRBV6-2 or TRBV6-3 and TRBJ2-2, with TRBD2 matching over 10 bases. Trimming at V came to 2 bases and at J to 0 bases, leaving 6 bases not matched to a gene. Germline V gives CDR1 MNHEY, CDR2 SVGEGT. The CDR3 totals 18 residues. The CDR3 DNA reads TGTGCCAGCAGTTACGTGGCTAGCGGGGGTCCGAACACCGGGGAGCTGTTTTTT. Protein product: CASSYVASGGPNTGELFF.

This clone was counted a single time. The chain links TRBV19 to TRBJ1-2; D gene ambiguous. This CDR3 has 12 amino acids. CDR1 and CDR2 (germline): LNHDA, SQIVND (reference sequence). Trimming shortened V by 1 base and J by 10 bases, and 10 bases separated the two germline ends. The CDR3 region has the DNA TGTGCCAGTAGTATAGGCAGGTCCTACTACACCTTC. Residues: CASSIGRSYYTF.

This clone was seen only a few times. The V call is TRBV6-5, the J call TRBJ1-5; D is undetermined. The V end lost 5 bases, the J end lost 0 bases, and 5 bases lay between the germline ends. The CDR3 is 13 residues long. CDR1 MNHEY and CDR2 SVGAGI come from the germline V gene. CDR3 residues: CASSPSSNQPQHF. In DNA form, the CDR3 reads TGTGCCAGCAGTCCATCTAGCAATCAGCCCCAGCATTTT.

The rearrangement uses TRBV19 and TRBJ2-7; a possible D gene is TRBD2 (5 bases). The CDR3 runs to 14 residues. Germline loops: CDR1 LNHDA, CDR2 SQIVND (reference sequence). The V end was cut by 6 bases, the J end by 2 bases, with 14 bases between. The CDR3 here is CASSPSGSPYEQYF. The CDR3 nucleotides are TGTGCCAGTAGCCCCAGCGGCAGCCCCTACGAGCAGTACTTC.

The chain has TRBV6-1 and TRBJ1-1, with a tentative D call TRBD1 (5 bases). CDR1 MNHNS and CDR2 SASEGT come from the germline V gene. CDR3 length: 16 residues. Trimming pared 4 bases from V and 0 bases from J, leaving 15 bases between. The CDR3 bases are TGTGCCAGCAGTGCCCTTGGGGGGGTCATGAACACTGAAGCTTTCTTT. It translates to CASSALGGVMNTEAFF.

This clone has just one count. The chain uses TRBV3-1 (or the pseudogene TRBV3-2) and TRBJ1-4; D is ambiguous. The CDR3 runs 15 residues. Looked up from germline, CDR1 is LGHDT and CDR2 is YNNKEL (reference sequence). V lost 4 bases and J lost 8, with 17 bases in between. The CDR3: CASSPRFVRREKLFF. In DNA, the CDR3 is TGTGCCAGCAGCCCCCGGTTTGTGAGGAGGGAAAAACTGTTTTTT.

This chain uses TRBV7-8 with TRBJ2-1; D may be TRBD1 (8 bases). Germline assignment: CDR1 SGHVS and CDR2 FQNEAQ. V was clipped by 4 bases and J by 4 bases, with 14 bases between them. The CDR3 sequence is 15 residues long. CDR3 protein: CASSSTGGVYNEQFF. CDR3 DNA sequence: TGTGCCAGCAGCTCCACAGGGGGGGTGTACAATGAGCAGTTCTTC.

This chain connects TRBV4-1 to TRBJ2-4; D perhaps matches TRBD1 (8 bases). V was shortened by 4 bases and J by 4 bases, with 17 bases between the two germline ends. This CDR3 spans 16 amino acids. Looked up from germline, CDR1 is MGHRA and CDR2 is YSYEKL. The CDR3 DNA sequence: TGCGCCAGCAGCCGAGACAGGGGAGGGCTTAAAAACATTCAGTACTTC. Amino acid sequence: CASSRDRGGLKNIQYF.